Below, 5 T cell receptor beta chains from the same sample are listed, as sequenced in a study of blood T cell repertoires in COVID-19. Assay used: immunoSEQ multiplex PCR; TCRdb lists only in-frame clones, some missing. The table shows 150,000 or so clones, with roughly 82% occurring only once. The sequenced sample was PBMCs or T cells enriched from blood (not recorded which). The receptor set was obtained from a man aged 45 to 65 who had recovered from COVID-19.

The J gene is TRBJ1-5, the V gene TRBV3-1 (or the pseudogene TRBV3-2); 10 positions agree with TRBD1. The CDR3 runs to 16 residues. Germline values: CDR1 LGHDT, CDR2 YNNKEL (reference sequence). J gave up 6 bases and V 1 base, and 6 bases lay outside the gene matches. CDR3 region: CASSQGTGGVGQPQHF. The CDR3 coding sequence is TGTGCCAGCAGCCAAGGGACAGGGGGGGTTGGTCAGCCCCAGCATTTT.

This clone was picked up a small number of times. The chain employs TRBV4-1 and TRBJ1-6; tentative D call: TRBD1 (5 bases). With 4 bases removed from V and 13 bases from J, the gap between germline ends came to 20 bases. There are 15 residues in the CDR3. The germline V gene encodes CDR1 MGHRA and CDR2 YSYEKL. The CDR3 bases are TGCGCCAGCAGCCTACCGGACACCCGGCCGCTGCCCCTCCACTTT. This codes for CASSLPDTRPLPLHF.

The table lists this clone with a few counts. V usage is TRBV11-2 and J usage is TRBJ2-1, with TRBD1 matching over 7 bases. The junction had 9 bases not matched to a gene; V was cut back by 5 bases and J by 5 bases. CDR3 size: 15 residues. Germline V lookup: CDR1 SGHAT, CDR2 FQNNGV. In DNA form, the CDR3 reads TGTGCCAGCAGCGCCCGGACAGGTCCTAACAATGAGCAGTTCTTC. Translating gives CASSARTGPNNEQFF. Full variable domain (outside the CDR3, taken from reference TRBV11-2 and TRBJ2-1): EAGVAQSPRYKIIEKRQSVAFWCNPISGHATLYWYQQILGQGPKLLIQFQNNGVVDDSQLPKDRFSAERLKGVDSTLKIQPAKLEDSAVYLCASSARTGPNNEQFFGPGTRLTVL.

The genes are TRBV9 and TRBJ1-1, with D perhaps TRBD1 (6 bases). The CDR3 is made up of 14 amino acids. Trimming removed 3 bases at V and 2 bases at J, with 11 bases between. The V gene's germline CDR1 is SGDLS and CDR2 YYNGEE. CDR3 bases: TGTGCCAGCAGCGGGACAGTAAGAAACACTGAAGCTTTCTTT. Translated, it gives CASSGTVRNTEAFF. Together with reference TRBV9 and TRBJ1-1, the CDR3 gives the full variable domain: DSGVTQTPKHLITATGQRVTLRCSPRSGDLSVYWYQQSLDQGLQFLIQYYNGEERAKGNILERFSAQQFPDLHSELNLSSLELGDSALYFCASSGTVRNTEAFFGQGTRLTVV.

The rearrangement links TRBV5-1 to TRBJ2-1; unclear D gene. Germline lookup yields CDR1 SGHRS and CDR2 YFSETQ. The CDR3 length is 15 residues. Between the trimmed V and J ends, which lost 0 bases and 0 bases, there was a span of 7 bases. For the CDR3, the DNA is TGCGCCAGCAGCTTGGGGAGTAACTCCTACAATGAGCAGTTCTTC. Its translation is CASSLGSNSYNEQFF.